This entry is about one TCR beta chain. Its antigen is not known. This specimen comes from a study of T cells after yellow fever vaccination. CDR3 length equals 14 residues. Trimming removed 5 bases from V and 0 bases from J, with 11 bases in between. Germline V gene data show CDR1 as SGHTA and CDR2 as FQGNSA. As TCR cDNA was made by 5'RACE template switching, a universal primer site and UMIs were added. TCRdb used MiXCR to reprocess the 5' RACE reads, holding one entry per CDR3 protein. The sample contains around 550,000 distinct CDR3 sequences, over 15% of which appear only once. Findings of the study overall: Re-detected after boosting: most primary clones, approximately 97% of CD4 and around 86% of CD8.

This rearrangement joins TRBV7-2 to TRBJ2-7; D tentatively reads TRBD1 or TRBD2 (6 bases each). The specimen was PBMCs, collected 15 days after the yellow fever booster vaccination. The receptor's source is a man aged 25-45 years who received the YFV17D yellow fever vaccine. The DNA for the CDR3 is TGTGCCAGCAGCGAGGGGGACTCCTCCTACGAGCAGTACTTC. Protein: CASSEGDSSYEQYF.